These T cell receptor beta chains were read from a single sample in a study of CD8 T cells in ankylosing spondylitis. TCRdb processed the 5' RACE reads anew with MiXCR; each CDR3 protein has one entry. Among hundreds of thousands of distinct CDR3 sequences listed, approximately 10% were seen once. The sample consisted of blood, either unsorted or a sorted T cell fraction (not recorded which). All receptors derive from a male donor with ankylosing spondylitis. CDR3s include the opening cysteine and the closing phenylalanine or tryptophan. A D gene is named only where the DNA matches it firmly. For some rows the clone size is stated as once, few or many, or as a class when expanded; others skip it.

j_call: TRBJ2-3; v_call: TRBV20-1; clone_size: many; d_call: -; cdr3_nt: TGCAGTGCTCAATCCGGTAGGGACGGGAGCACAGATACGCAGTATTTT; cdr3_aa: CSAQSGRDGSTDTQYF
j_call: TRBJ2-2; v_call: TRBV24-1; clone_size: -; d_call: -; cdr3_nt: TGTGCCACCAGTGATCCGTGGGCCGGGGAGCTGTTTTTT; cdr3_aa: CATSDPWAGELFF
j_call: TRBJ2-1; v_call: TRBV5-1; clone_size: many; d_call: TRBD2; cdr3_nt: TGCGCCAGCAGCATTAGCGGGGGGGCCGACAATGAGCAGTTCTTC; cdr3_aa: CASSISGGADNEQFF
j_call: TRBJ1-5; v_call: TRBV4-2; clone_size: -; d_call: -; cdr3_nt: TGTGCCAGCAGCCAAGATCAATGGGGAAGGAGGAGCAATCAGCCCCAGCATTTT; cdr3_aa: CASSQDQWGRRSNQPQHF
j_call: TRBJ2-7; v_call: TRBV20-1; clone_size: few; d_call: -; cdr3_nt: TGCAGTGCTAGAGGAAACAGCGGCCGCGGGACTCTCGGCGAGCAGTACTTC; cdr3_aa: CSARGNSGRGTLGEQYF
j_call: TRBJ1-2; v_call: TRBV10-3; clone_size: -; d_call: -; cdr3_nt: TGTGCCATCAGTGAACGGGCGGGAGGCTACACCTTC; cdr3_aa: CAISERAGGYTF
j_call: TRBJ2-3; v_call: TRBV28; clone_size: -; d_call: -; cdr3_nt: TGTGCCAGCAGTCACACACGGGCTTCTAGCACAGATACGCAGTATTTT; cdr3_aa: CASSHTRASSTDTQYF
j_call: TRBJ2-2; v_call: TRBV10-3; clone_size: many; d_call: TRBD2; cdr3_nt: TGTGCCATCAGTGACATCGGGAGGACGAACACCGGGGAGCTGTTTTTT; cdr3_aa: CAISDIGRTNTGELFF
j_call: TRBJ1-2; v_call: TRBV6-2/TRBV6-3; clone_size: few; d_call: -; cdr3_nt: TGTGCCAGCAGTTACTGGGAAACCTATGGCTACACCTTC; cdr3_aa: CASSYWETYGYTF
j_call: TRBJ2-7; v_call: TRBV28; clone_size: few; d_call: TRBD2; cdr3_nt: TGTGCCAGCAGCCTTAGCGGGCGGGGCCAGGCCTACGAGCAGTACTTC; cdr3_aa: CASSLSGRGQAYEQYF
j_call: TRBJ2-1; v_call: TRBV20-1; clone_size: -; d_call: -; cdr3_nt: TGCAGTGCTAGGACGAACAGACGCTCCTACAATGAGCAGTTCTTC; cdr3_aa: CSARTNRRSYNEQFF